This T cell receptor (beta chain) was documented in a study of blood T cell repertoires in COVID-19. Looking at the study overall: The samples span acute and convalescent COVID-19 from the United States, Italy and Spain. PBMCs, B-cell-depleted T cells, or T cells were the source of the cDNA or gDNA that made up the material.

Per germline, CDR1 LNHDA and CDR2 SQIVND (reference sequence). Trimming took 5 bases from V and 9 from J; bases not matched to a gene: 8. The CDR3 is 15 amino acids. The protocol was immunoSEQ multiplex PCR, while the TCRdb copy is restricted to in-frame clones and leaves out a portion. The table has 120,000 or so clones, 71% seen once. In this sample, this clone turned up a few times. The rearrangement joins TRBV19 to TRBJ2-1; 12 nucleotides match TRBD1. The specimen sequenced was peripheral blood. This receptor was identified in a human donor with acute or convalescent COVID-19. The donor label of this sample is uncertain. In DNA, the CDR3 is TGTGCCAGTAGTGATACGGGACAGGGGGCTAGTGAGCAGTTCTTC. Protein sequence: CASSDTGQGASEQFF.